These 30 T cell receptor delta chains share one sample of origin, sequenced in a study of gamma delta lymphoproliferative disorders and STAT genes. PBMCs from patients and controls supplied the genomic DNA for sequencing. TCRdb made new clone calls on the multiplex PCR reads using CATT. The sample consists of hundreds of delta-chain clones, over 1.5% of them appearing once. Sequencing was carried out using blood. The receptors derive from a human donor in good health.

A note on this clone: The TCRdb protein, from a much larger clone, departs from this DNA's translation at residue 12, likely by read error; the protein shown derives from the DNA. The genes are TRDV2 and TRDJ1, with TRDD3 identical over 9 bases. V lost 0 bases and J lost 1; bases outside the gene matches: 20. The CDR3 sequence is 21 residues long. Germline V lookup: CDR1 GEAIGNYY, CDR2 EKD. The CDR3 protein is CACDTVGKTGGPGESTDKLIF. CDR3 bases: TGTGCCTGTGACACCGTAGGGAAAACTGGGGGACCTGGGGAGTCCACCGATAAACTCATCTTT.

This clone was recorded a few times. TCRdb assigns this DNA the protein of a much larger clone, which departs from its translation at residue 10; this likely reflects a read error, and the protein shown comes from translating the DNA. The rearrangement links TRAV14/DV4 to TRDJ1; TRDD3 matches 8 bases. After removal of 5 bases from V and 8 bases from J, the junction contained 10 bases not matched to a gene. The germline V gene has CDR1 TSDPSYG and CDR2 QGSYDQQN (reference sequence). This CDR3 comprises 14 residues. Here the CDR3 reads CAMRTTDTGGKLIF. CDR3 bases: TGTGCAATGAGAACTACCGATACTGGGGGGAAACTCATCTTT.

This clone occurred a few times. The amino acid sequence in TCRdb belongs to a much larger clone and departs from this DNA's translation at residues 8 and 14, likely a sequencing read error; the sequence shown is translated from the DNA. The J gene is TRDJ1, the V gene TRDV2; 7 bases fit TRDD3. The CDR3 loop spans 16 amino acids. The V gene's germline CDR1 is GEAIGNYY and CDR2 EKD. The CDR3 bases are TGTGCCTGTGATCCACTGGGGAATACACACACCGATAAACCCATCTTT. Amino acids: CACDPLGNTHTDKPIF.

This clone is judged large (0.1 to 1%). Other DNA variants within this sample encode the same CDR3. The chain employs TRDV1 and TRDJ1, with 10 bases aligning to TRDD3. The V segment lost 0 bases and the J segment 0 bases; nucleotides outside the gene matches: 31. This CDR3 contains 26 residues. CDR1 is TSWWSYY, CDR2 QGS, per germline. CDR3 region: CALGELHPLPSYIYWGISPYTDKLIF. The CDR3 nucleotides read TGTGCTCTTGGGGAACTACACCCACTGCCTTCCTATATTTACTGGGGGATCTCCCCGTACACCGATAAACTCATCTTT.

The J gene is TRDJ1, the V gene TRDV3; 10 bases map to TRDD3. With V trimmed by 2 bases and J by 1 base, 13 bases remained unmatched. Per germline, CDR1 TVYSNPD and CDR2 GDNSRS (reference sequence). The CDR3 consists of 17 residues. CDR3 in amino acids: CAFEEPRGIRGTDKLIF. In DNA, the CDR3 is TGTGCCTTTGAGGAGCCCAGGGGGATACGCGGCACCGATAAACTCATCTTT.

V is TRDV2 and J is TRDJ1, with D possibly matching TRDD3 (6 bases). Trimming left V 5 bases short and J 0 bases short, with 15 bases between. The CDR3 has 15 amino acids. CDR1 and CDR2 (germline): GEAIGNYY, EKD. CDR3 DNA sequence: TGTGCCTGTGTACCCCTGGGGAAGTACACCGATAAACTCATCTTT. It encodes CACVPLGKYTDKLIF.

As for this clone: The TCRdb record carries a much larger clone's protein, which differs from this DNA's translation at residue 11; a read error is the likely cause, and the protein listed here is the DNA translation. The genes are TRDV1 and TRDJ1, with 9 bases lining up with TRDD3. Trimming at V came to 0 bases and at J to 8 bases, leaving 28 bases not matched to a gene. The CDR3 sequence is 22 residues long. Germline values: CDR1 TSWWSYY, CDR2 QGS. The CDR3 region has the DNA TGTGCTCTTGGGGAACTATTCCCCCTACTTTCTATTGCCGTCTGGGGGATGGAAAAACTCATCTTT. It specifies CALGELFPLLSIAVWGMEKLIF.

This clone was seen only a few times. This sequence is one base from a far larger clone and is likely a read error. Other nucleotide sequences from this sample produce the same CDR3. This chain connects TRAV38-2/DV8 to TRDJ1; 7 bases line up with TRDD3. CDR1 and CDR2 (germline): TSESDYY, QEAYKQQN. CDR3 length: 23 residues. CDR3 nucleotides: TGTGCTTACCGAGGCCTCCACAGTACTGGGGACCAAATCAGATTCCGTTACACCGATAAACTTATCTTC. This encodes CAYRGLHSTGDQIRFRYTDKLIF.

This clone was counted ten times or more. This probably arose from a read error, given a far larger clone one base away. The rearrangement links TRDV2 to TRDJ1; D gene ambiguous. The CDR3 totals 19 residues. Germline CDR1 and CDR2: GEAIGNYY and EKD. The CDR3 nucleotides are TGTGCCTGTGGCACCGTCGGGGCAGACCAACGGGTTGTTGGCGATAAACTCATCTTT. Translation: CACGTVGADQRVVGDKLIF.

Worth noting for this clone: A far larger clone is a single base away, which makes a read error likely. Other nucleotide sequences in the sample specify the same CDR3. This CDR3 is CACDPLRDTDKLIF. CDR3 nucleotide sequence: TGTGCTTGTGACCCTTTGAGGGACACCGATAAACTCATCTTT. The chain joins TRDV2 to TRDJ1; D gene unclear. CDR1 is GEAIGNYY, CDR2 EKD, per germline. This CDR3 has 14 residues.

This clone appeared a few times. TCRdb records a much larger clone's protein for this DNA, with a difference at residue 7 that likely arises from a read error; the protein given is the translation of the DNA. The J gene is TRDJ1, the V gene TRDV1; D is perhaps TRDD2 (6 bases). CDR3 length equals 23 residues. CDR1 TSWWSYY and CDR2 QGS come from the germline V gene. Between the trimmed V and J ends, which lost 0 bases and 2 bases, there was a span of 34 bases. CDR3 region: CALGELYFSSSGFLFLRTDKLIF. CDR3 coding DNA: TGTGCTCTTGGGGAACTCTACTTTTCTTCCTCCGGGTTTCTGTTTTTAAGAACCGATAAACTCATCTTT.

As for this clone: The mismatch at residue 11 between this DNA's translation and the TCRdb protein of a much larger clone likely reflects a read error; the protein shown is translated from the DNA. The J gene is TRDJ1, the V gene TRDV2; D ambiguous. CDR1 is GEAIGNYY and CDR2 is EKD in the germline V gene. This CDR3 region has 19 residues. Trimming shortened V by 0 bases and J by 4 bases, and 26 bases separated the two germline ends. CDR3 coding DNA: TGTGCCTGTGACACCGTCGGGGCAGACCAACAGGTTGTTGGCGATAAACTCATCTTT. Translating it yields CACDTVGADQQVVGDKLIF.

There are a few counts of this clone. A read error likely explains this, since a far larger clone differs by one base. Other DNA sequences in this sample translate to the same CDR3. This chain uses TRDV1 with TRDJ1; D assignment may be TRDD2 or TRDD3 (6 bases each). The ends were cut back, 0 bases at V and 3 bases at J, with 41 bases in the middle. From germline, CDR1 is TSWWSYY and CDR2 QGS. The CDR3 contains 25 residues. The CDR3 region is CALGELTFFLSLLGDPGRDPDKLIF. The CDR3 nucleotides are TGTGCTCTTGGGGAACTCACGTTCTTCCTCAGCCTACTGGGAGATCCGGGTCGGGATCCCGATAAACTCATCTTT.

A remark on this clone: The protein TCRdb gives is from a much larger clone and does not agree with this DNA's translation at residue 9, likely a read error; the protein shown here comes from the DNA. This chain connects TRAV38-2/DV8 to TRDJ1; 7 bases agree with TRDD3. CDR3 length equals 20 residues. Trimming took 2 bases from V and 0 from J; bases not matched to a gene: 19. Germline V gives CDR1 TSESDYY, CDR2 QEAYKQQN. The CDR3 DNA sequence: TGTGCTTATAGGAGGGCTCCTCCTATCGTACTGGGGAGTAACACCGATAAACTCATCTTT. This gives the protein CAYRRAPPIVLGSNTDKLIF.

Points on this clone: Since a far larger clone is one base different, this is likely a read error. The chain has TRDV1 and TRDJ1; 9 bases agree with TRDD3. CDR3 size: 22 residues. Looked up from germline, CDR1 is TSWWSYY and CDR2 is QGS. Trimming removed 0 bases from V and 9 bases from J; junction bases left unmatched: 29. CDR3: CALGELFPLLPIAVWGMEELIF. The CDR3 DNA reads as TGTGCTCTTGGGGAACTATTCCCCCTACTTCCTATTGCCGTCTGGGGGATGGAAGAACTCATCTTT.

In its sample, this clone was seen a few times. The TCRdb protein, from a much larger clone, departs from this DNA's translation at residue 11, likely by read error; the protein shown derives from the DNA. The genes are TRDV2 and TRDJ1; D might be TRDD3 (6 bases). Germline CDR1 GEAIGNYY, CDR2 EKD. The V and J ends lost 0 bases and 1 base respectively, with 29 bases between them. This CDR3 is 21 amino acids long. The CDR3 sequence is CACDTVGKTGRLGESTDKLIF. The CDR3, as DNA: TGTGCCTGTGACACCGTAGGGAAAACTGGGAGACTTGGGGAGTCCACCGATAAACTCATCTTT.

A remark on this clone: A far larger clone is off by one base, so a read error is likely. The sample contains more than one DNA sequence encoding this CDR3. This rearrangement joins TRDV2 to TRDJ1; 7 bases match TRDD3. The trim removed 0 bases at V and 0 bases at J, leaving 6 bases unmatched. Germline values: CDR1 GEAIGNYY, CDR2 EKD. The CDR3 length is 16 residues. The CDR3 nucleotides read TGTGCCTGTGACACCCTGGGGGGGACGTACACCGATAAACTCATCTTT. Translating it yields CACDTLGGTYTDKLIF.

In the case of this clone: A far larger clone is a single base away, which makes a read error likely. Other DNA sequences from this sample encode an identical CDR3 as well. As DNA, the CDR3 is TGTGCCTGTGATCCTTTGAGGGACACCGATAAACTCATCTTT. The encoded protein is CACDPLRDTDKLIF. This chain links TRDV2 with TRDJ1; D unclear. CDR1 GEAIGNYY and CDR2 EKD come from the germline V gene. Trimming stripped 4 bases from V and 0 bases from J, with 11 bases between. The CDR3 spans 14 residues.

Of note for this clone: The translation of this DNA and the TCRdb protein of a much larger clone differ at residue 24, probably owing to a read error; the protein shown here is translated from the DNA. The CDR3 DNA sequence: TGTGCTCTTGGGGAACCGTCTTCCTACGACCTTGGATGGGGGATACGCGGATTGAACACCGATAAACTCACCTTT. Its protein product is CALGEPSSYDLGWGIRGLNTDKLTF. V usage is TRDV1 and J usage is TRDJ1; 11 bases match TRDD3. The CDR3 loop spans 25 amino acids. Germline CDR1 TSWWSYY, CDR2 QGS.

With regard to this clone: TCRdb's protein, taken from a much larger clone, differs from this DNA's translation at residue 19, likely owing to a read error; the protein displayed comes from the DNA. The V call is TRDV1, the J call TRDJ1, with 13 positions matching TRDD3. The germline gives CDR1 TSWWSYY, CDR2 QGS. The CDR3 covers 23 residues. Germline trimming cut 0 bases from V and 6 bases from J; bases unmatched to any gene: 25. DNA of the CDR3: TGTGCTCTTGGGGAACTCCCATTCCCTGGCCCCGGATACTGGGGGATACGCCACAATAAACTCATCTTT. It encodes CALGELPFPGPGYWGIRHNKLIF.

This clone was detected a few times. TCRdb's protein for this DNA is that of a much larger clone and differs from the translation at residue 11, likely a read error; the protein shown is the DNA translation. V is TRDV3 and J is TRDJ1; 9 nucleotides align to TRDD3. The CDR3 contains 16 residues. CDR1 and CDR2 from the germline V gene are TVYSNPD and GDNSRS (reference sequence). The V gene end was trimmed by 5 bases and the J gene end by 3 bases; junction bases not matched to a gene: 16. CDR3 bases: TGTGCCCGTGCCACTCTGGGGGATCCCAGCGCCGATAAACTCATCTTT. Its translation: CARATLGDPSADKLIF.

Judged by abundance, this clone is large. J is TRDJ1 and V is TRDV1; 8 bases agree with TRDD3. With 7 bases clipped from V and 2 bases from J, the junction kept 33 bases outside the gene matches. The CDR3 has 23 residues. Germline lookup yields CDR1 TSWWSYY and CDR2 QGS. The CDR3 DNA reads TGTGCTCTTGTGTATGGGGGAGGACCTCCCCGCGTTTACTGGGGGTCTTTGACCGATAAACTCATCTTT. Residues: CALVYGGGPPRVYWGSLTDKLIF.

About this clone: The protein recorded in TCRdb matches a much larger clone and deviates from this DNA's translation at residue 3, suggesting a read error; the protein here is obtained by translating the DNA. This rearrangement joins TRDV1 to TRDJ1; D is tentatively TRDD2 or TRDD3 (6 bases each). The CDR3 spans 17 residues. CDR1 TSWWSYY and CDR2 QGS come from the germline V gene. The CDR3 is CAPGDPAFPGSTDKLIF. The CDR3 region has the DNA TGTGCTCCTGGGGACCCCGCCTTCCCGGGGTCCACCGATAAACTCATCTTT.

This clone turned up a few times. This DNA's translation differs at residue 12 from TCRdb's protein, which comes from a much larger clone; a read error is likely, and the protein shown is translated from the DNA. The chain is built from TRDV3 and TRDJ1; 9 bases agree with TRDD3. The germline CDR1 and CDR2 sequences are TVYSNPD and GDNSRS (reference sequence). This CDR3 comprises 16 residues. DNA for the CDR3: TGTGCCCGTGCCACTCTGGGGGATCCCAGCACCGAAAAACTCATCTTT. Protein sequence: CARATLGDPSTEKLIF. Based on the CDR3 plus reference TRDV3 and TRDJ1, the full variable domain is CDKVTQSSPDQTVASGSEVVLLCTYDTVYSNPDLFWYRIRPDYSFQFVFYGDNSRSEGADFTQGRFSVKHILTQKAFHLVISPVRTEDSATYYCARATLGDPSTEKLIFGKGTRVTVEP.

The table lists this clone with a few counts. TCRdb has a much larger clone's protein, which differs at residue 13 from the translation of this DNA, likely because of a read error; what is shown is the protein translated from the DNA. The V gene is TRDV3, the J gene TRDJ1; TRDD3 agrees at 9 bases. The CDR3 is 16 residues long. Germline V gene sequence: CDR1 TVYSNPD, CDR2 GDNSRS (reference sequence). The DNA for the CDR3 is TGTGCCCGTGCCACTCTGGGGGATCCCAGCACCGATGAACTCATCTTT. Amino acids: CARATLGDPSTDELIF.

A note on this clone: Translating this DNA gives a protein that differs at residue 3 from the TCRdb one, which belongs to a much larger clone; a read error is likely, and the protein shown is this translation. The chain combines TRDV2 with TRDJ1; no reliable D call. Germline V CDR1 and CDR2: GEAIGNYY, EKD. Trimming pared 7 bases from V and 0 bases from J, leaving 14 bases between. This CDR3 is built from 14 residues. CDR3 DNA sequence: TGTGCCTGGGACCCTTTGAGGGACACCGATAAACTCATCTTT. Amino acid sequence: CAWDPLRDTDKLIF.

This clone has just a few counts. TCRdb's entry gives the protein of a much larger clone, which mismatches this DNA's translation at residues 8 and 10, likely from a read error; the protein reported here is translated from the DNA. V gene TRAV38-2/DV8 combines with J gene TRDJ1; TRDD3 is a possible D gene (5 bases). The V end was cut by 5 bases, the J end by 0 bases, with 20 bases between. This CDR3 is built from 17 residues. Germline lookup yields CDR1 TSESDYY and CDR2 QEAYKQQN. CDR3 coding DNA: TGTGCTTATAGTACCCCGACTGAGGGATCTTACACCGATAAACTCATCTTT. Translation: CAYSTPTEGSYTDKLIF.

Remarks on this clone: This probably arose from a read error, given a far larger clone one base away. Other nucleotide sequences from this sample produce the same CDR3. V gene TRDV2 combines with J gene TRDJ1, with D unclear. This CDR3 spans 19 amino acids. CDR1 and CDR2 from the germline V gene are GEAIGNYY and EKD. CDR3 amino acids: CACDTVGADQRVVGDKLIF. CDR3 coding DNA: TGTGCCTGCGACACCGTCGGGGCAGACCAACGGGTTGTTGGCGATAAACTCATCTTT.

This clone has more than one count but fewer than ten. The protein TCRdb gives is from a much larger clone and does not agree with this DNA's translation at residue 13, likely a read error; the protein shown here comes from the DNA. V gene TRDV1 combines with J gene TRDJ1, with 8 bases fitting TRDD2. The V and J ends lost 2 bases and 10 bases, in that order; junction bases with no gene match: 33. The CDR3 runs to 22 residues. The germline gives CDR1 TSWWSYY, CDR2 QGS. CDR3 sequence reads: CALGEAFFLLVGCSGPTRGLIF. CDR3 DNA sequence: TGTGCTCTTGGGGAAGCTTTCTTCCTACTCGTGGGATGCTCGGGGCCCACTAGGGGACTCATCTTT.

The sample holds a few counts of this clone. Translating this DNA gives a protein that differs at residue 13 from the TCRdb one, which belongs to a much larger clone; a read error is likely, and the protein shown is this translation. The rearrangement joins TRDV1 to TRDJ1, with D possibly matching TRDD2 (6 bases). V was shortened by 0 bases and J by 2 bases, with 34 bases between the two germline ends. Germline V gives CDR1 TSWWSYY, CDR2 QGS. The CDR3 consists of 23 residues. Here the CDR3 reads CALGELHFSSSGVLFLRTDKLIF. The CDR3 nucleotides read TGTGCTCTTGGGGAACTCCACTTTTCTTCCTCCGGGGTTCTGTTTTTAAGAACCGATAAACTCATCTTT.